A selection of T cell receptor beta chains follows, all from one sample in a study of blood T cell repertoires in COVID-19. Only in-frame clones appear in the TCRdb table, and some are missing; sequencing was by immunoSEQ multiplex PCR. This table holds some 68,000 clones, around nine tenths found once. Source material: peripheral blood. These receptors all come from a man aged 35-49 years with COVID-19, enrolled during active disease. Each CDR3 is given with its conserved first and last residue. The D gene is left open where the match is weak. Clone size is stated in some rows and not others, as once, few, many or a class when expanded.

v_call: TRBV19; d_call: TRBD1; clone_size: NA; j_call: TRBJ1-2; cdr3_nt: TGTGCCAGTAATCCGACAGGGGGGGACTATGGCTACACCTTC; cdr3_aa: CASNPTGGDYGYTF
v_call: TRBV9; d_call: TRBD1; clone_size: once; j_call: TRBJ1-4; cdr3_nt: TGTGCCAGCAGCTTAGGGACAGAACCGAATGAAAAACTGTTTTTT; cdr3_aa: CASSLGTEPNEKLFF
v_call: TRBV19; d_call: TRBD1; clone_size: NA; j_call: TRBJ2-7; cdr3_nt: TGTGCCAGTAGTATGGGGCCCACAGGGGGCGCGTACGAGCAGTACTTC; cdr3_aa: CASSMGPTGGAYEQYF
v_call: TRBV7-7; d_call: TRBD2; clone_size: NA; j_call: TRBJ2-1; cdr3_nt: TGTGCCAGCAGCTATGGACTAGCGGGGACGAATGAGCAGTTCTTC; cdr3_aa: CASSYGLAGTNEQFF
v_call: TRBV4-2; d_call: TRBD2; clone_size: NA; j_call: TRBJ2-1; cdr3_nt: TGTGCCAGCAGCCAGGGACTAGCGGGGGGGCTCACCTACAATGAGCAGTTCTTC; cdr3_aa: CASSQGLAGGLTYNEQFF
v_call: TRBV27; d_call: TRBD2; clone_size: NA; j_call: TRBJ2-1; cdr3_nt: TGTGCCAGCAGGTTTAGCGGGGGCAATGAGCAGTTCTTC; cdr3_aa: CASRFSGGNEQFF
v_call: TRBV29-1; d_call: TRBD2; clone_size: NA; j_call: TRBJ2-7; cdr3_nt: TGCAGCGTCGGCGGGGGAAACACCTACGAGCAGTACTTC; cdr3_aa: CSVGGGNTYEQYF
v_call: TRBV11-3; d_call: NA; clone_size: NA; j_call: TRBJ1-6; cdr3_nt: TGTGCCAGCAGCTTGACATCCGACTCACCCCTCCACTTT; cdr3_aa: CASSLTSDSPLHF
v_call: TRBV3-1/TRBV3-2; d_call: TRBD1; clone_size: NA; j_call: TRBJ2-7; cdr3_nt: TGTGCCAGCAGCCCCGGGACAGGAACGCGGGAGCAGTACTTC; cdr3_aa: CASSPGTGTREQYF
v_call: TRBV5-6; d_call: TRBD1; clone_size: NA; j_call: TRBJ1-4; cdr3_nt: TGTGCCAGCAGCTTGGTCGGGACAGGGTCCGAAAAACTGTTTTTT; cdr3_aa: CASSLVGTGSEKLFF
v_call: TRBV19; d_call: NA; clone_size: once; j_call: TRBJ2-7; cdr3_nt: TGTGCCACTTCTCCGGGACGGGAGACCTACGAGCAGTACTTC; cdr3_aa: CATSPGRETYEQYF
v_call: TRBV12-3/TRBV12-4; d_call: NA; clone_size: NA; j_call: TRBJ1-1; cdr3_nt: TGTGCCAGCAGTTTTAATATCCCAGGGGTAGCTTTCTTT; cdr3_aa: CASSFNIPGVAFF
v_call: TRBV14; d_call: TRBD1; clone_size: NA; j_call: TRBJ2-7; cdr3_nt: TGTGCCAGCAGCCCGCAAACAGGGGCGGCCTACGAGCAGTACTTC; cdr3_aa: CASSPQTGAAYEQYF
v_call: TRBV5-4; d_call: NA; clone_size: NA; j_call: TRBJ2-7; cdr3_nt: TGTGCCAGCAGCCGGCCCCGGGGGTACGAGCAGTACTTC; cdr3_aa: CASSRPRGYEQYF
v_call: TRBV27; d_call: NA; clone_size: once; j_call: TRBJ1-1; cdr3_nt: TGTGCCAGCAGTTTATCGAGAATGAACACTGAAGCTTTCTTT; cdr3_aa: CASSLSRMNTEAFF
v_call: TRBV9; d_call: NA; clone_size: once; j_call: TRBJ1-6; cdr3_nt: TGTGCCAGCAGCGGACAGAGCTCCTATAATTCACCCCTCCACTTT; cdr3_aa: CASSGQSSYNSPLHF
v_call: TRBV30; d_call: NA; clone_size: NA; j_call: TRBJ2-1; cdr3_nt: TGTGCCTGGTCCAGATCCTACAATGAGCAGTTCTTC; cdr3_aa: CAWSRSYNEQFF
v_call: TRBV5-1; d_call: TRBD1; clone_size: NA; j_call: TRBJ2-7; cdr3_nt: TGCGCCAGCAGCCAGGGACAGACCTACGAGCAGTACTTC; cdr3_aa: CASSQGQTYEQYF
v_call: TRBV9; d_call: NA; clone_size: NA; j_call: TRBJ1-5; cdr3_nt: TGTGCCAGCAGCGTAGCTCAGGGGCCCTACCAGCCCCAGCATTTT; cdr3_aa: CASSVAQGPYQPQHF
v_call: TRBV5-1; d_call: TRBD1; clone_size: NA; j_call: TRBJ1-4; cdr3_nt: TGCGCCAGCAGCGAAACAGGGGGAAATGAAAAACTGTTTTTT; cdr3_aa: CASSETGGNEKLFF
v_call: TRBV5-1; d_call: TRBD1; clone_size: NA; j_call: TRBJ1-1; cdr3_nt: TGCGCCAGCAGCTTAGGGGACAGGACGAACACTGAAGCTTTCTTT; cdr3_aa: CASSLGDRTNTEAFF
v_call: TRBV30; d_call: TRBD1; clone_size: NA; j_call: TRBJ1-5; cdr3_nt: TGTGCCTGGACCGGGACAGACACCATGGAGCCCCAGCATTTT; cdr3_aa: CAWTGTDTMEPQHF
v_call: TRBV7-8; d_call: TRBD2; clone_size: few; j_call: TRBJ2-1; cdr3_nt: TGTGCCAGCAGTTACCAACCCACTAGCGTGGATGAGCAGTTCTTC; cdr3_aa: CASSYQPTSVDEQFF
v_call: TRBV30; d_call: TRBD1; clone_size: NA; j_call: TRBJ1-4; cdr3_nt: TGTGCCTTAGGGGGCGCGTATGAAAAACTGTTTTTT; cdr3_aa: CALGGAYEKLFF
v_call: TRBV4-1; d_call: NA; clone_size: NA; j_call: TRBJ1-5; cdr3_nt: TGCGCCAGCAGCCAAGACCTGGACACCTATAGCAATCAGCCCCAGCATTTT; cdr3_aa: CASSQDLDTYSNQPQHF